This passage covers 2 T cell receptor beta chains from one sample sequenced in a study of T cell responses to AZD1222 COVID-19 vaccine. The repertoire was sequenced with immunoSEQ multiplex PCR; TCRdb's copy has only in-frame clones and lacks some. The sample records more than 100,000 clones, 75% to 95% being singletons. Sequencing was performed on peripheral blood, taken 28 days after the second AZD1222 dose. All receptors derive from an adult who received the AZD1222 COVID-19 vaccine.

The V gene is TRBV2, the J gene TRBJ2-2; D remains ambiguous. This CDR3 has 13 amino acids. Germline V gene data show CDR1 as SNHLY and CDR2 as FYNNEI. The V gene lost 4 bases and the J gene lost 7 bases, with 10 bases spanning the gap. The CDR3: CASSVGWGGELFF. The CDR3 DNA is TGTGCCAGCAGTGTGGGCTGGGGCGGGGAGCTGTTTTTT. Variable domain in full (rest from reference TRBV2 and TRBJ2-2): EPEVTQTPSHQVTQMGQEVILRCVPISNHLYFYWYRQILGQKVEFLVSFYNNEISEKSEIFDDQFSVERPDGSNFTLKIRSTKLEDSAMYFCASSVGWGGELFFGEGSRLTVL.

The chain combines TRBV7-3 with TRBJ1-1, with D tentatively TRBD1 (5 bases). Germline CDR1 reads SGHTA; CDR2 reads FQGTGA. Trimming took 6 bases from V and 5 from J, leaving 19 bases between them. This CDR3 spans 15 amino acids. The CDR3 coding sequence is TGTGCCAGCAGTTACTCCGCCGGGGCAGGGACTGAAGCTTTCTTT. Translated, it gives CASSYSAGAGTEAFF.